The clone carrying this T cell receptor (beta chain) has ten or more counts. Its specificity is unknown. According to the study, TCR beta libraries were built with iRepertoire HTBI primers and CDR3-region Arm-PCR. TCRdb used MiXCR to reprocess the multiplex PCR reads, holding one entry per CDR3 protein. The sample has some 410,000 distinct CDR3 sequences, roughly 15% seen once. Time point noted: newly diagnosed GD, antithyroid drugs for less than 3 months. RNA from PBMCs was the source of the TCR library. This sample was taken from a study of regulatory T cells in long-lasting Graves disease. Study background: The antithyroid drugs taken by newly diagnosed Graves' patients had been used for under 3 months. General observations from the study: For persistent Graves' patients, TCR diversity was lower than for newly diagnosed ones.

The V gene's germline CDR1 is MNHEY and CDR2 SVGEGT. CDR3 length equals 14 residues. V lost 2 bases to trimming and J lost 8 bases, with 16 bases between them. The same sample was also studied in work on T cells in Graves' hyperthyroidism and ophthalmopathy. Turning to that study: The HTBI set primed first-round TCR CDR3 RT-PCR. Blood also carried most thyroid clonotypes expanded above 0.001.

The sequencing here drew on peripheral blood mononuclear cells (PBMCs), taken at new diagnosis, from a patient treated with antithyroid drugs. This chain uses TRBV6-2 or TRBV6-3 with TRBJ2-7; D is perhaps TRBD1 or TRBD2 (5 bases each). This receptor was taken from a woman aged 25-40 years with Graves disease. CDR3 nucleotide sequence: TGTGCCAGCAGTTACCTGAGGGACGGCTCGAAGCAGTACTTC. This codes for CASSYLRDGSKQYF.